These T cell receptor beta chains were read from a single sample in a study of cytomegalovirus exposure and HLA in healthy donors. Sequenced by immunoSEQ multiplex PCR; TCRdb stores in-frame clones only, minus some. This table holds around 150,000 clones, approximately 8.9% found once. Sequenced sample: PBMCs. These receptors came from a woman in her thirties or forties in good health and CMV-seropositive. Each CDR3 is given with its conserved first and last residue. D genes are given only for firm matches. Expanded clones get a size class; other rows say once, few or many, or leave the size out.

D: TRBD1; J: TRBJ1-1; size: few; V: TRBV5-8; DNA: TGTGCCAGCAGCATAATACTCTGGACAGGGAGGACCGATGTGGACACTGAAGCTTTCTTT; CDR3: CASSIILWTGRTDVDTEAFF
D: -; J: TRBJ2-5; size: -; V: TRBV9; DNA: TGTGCCAGCAGCGTGGCAACAGGGAACCAAGAGACCCAGTACTTC; CDR3: CASSVATGNQETQYF
D: TRBD2; J: TRBJ2-3; size: few; V: TRBV10-2; DNA: TGCGCCAGCACTAGCGGGAGCACAGATACGCAGTATTTT; CDR3: CASTSGSTDTQYF
D: TRBD1; J: TRBJ2-7; size: few; V: TRBV7-9; DNA: TGTGCCAGCAGCCCGGTGGACAGGTATTTCACTTACGAGCAGTACTTC; CDR3: CASSPVDRYFTYEQYF
D: TRBD1; J: TRBJ1-5; size: -; V: TRBV2; DNA: TGTGCCAGCAGTTCCGGGACAGAATATAGCAATCAGCCCCAGCATTTT; CDR3: CASSSGTEYSNQPQHF
D: TRBD2; J: TRBJ2-7; size: many; V: TRBV6-6; DNA: TGTGCCAGCAGATCCAGCGGGGAAGGGTACGAGCAGTACTTC; CDR3: CASRSSGEGYEQYF
D: -; J: TRBJ1-2; size: -; V: TRBV27; DNA: TGTGCCAGCAGACCTACAGGATCCTATGGCTACACCTTC; CDR3: CASRPTGSYGYTF
D: -; J: TRBJ2-7; size: few; V: TRBV5-1; DNA: TGCGCCAGCAGCTCCGGGGGCTACGAGCAGTACTTC; CDR3: CASSSGGYEQYF
D: -; J: TRBJ1-2; size: few; V: TRBV19; DNA: TGTGCCAGTAGCCAGTCTCCAAACTATGGCTACACCTTC; CDR3: CASSQSPNYGYTF
D: -; J: TRBJ1-1; size: -; V: TRBV2; DNA: TGTGCCAGCAGTTACATCTTGGACACTGAAGCTTTCTTT; CDR3: CASSYILDTEAFF
D: TRBD2; J: TRBJ2-5; size: few; V: TRBV5-4; DNA: TGTGCCAGCAGCGATCCTAGCGGGGGCCAAGAGACCCAGTACTTC; CDR3: CASSDPSGGQETQYF